These 8 T cell receptor beta chains were all obtained from the same sample, sequenced in a study of blood T cell repertoires in COVID-19. Repertoires were generated with immunoSEQ multiplex PCR, while TCRdb's copy carries only in-frame clones and drops some. The data contain fewer than 200,000 clones, around 80% of them singletons. Sequencing was done on a sample of PBMCs or T cells enriched from blood (not recorded which). These receptors were collected from a man in his fifties or sixties who had recovered from COVID-19.

V gene TRBV29-1 combines with J gene TRBJ1-4; D is uncertain. CDR1 and CDR2 (germline): SQVTM, ANQGSEA. V gave up 7 bases and J gave up 4 bases, with 7 bases separating them. There are 11 residues in the CDR3. CDR3 sequence reads: CSARYNEKLFF. CDR3 coding DNA: TGCAGCGCACGCTATAATGAAAAACTGTTTTTT.

This chain connects TRBV27 to TRBJ2-7; no reliable D call. This CDR3 is built from 16 residues. Trimming removed 3 bases at V and 2 bases at J, with 17 bases between. The V gene's germline CDR1 is MNHEY and CDR2 SMNVEV (reference sequence). As DNA, the CDR3 is TGTGCCAGCAGTTTCCGGCAGGCCCGAATCCCCTACGAGCAGTACTTC. It translates to CASSFRQARIPYEQYF.

The gene calls are TRBV29-1 and TRBJ2-1; no clear D. V dropped 2 bases and J dropped 7 bases, with 15 bases sitting between them. Germline V gene lookup returns CDR1 SQVTM and CDR2 ANQGSEA. CDR3 length: 14 residues. CDR3 protein: CSVERSVVSNEQFF. The CDR3 DNA is TGCAGCGTTGAACGTAGTGTAGTTTCAAATGAGCAGTTCTTC.

The V gene is TRBV2, the J gene TRBJ1-5; D is ambiguous. V shed 7 bases and J shed 4 bases, with 11 bases lying between them. CDR3 length: 13 amino acids. CDR1 is SNHLY and CDR2 is FYNNEI in the germline V gene. CDR3 DNA sequence: TGTGCCAGCACCGAGGAGTGGAATCAGCCCCAGCATTTT. Translation gives CASTEEWNQPQHF. Full variable domain (missing parts from reference TRBV2 and TRBJ1-5): EPEVTQTPSHQVTQMGQEVILRCVPISNHLYFYWYRQILGQKVEFLVSFYNNEISEKSEIFDDQFSVERPDGSNFTLKIRSTKLEDSAMYFCASTEEWNQPQHFGDGTRLSIL.

The chain recombines TRBV2 with TRBJ1-2; D not resolved. Germline CDR1 is SNHLY and CDR2 is FYNNEI. The CDR3 contains 14 residues. The V gene lost 6 bases and the J gene lost 1 base, with 12 bases spanning the gap. The CDR3 DNA sequence: TGTGCCAGCAGGGAACAGACAAGTAACTATGGCTACACCTTC. Translating gives CASREQTSNYGYTF.

The chain combines TRBV11-2 with TRBJ2-5; 11 nucleotides match TRBD1. J lost 4 bases, V lost 5 bases, and 9 bases had no gene match. The CDR3 is 16 residues long. From germline, CDR1 is SGHAT and CDR2 FQNNGV. The CDR3 coding sequence is TGTGCCAGCAGCAAAAACTCCGGGACAGGGGGAGAGACCCAGTACTTC. Encoded protein: CASSKNSGTGGETQYF.

The chain combines TRBV7-2 with TRBJ2-5; D not certain. Trimming took 4 bases from V and 3 from J, leaving 12 bases between them. The CDR3 runs to 14 residues. From germline, CDR1 is SGHTA and CDR2 FQGNSA. The CDR3 reads CASSWPWAKETQYF. CDR3 DNA sequence: TGTGCCAGCAGCTGGCCTTGGGCGAAAGAGACCCAGTACTTC. The full variable domain, rest sourced from reference TRBV7-2 and TRBJ2-5, is GAGVSQSPSNKVTEKGKDVELRCDPISGHTALYWYRQSLGQGLEFLIYFQGNSAPDKSGLPSDRFSAERTGGSVSTLTIQRTQQEDSAVYLCASSWPWAKETQYFGPGTRLLVL.

Only one count was recorded for this clone. This chain joins TRBV12-5 and TRBJ2-3, with 12 nucleotides matching TRBD1. Germline loops: CDR1 LGHNT, CDR2 FRNRAP. The CDR3 spans 16 residues. V gave up 5 bases and J gave up 8 bases; unmatched junction bases: 11. This CDR3 reads CASGPGQGARPATQYF. The CDR3 DNA reads TGTGCTAGTGGTCCGGGACAGGGGGCCCGACCAGCTACGCAGTATTTT.